Detailed here is one T cell receptor (beta chain). This specimen comes from a study of beta chain features in type 1 diabetes. Reverse transcription of all isolated RNA meant that expressed TCRB transcripts were sequenced. Here immunoSEQ multiplex PCR was the method, and the copy in TCRdb shows in-frame clones only, minus some. The sample holds about 260,000 clones; over 65% are singletons and the top ten take approximately 0.05%. CDR1 MNHEY and CDR2 SVGAGI come from the germline V gene. The CDR3 consists of 14 residues. V lost 0 bases, J lost 5 bases, and 3 bases stayed unmatched. The V and J genes are TRBV6-5 and TRBJ1-1, with 7 bases matching TRBD1. The specimen was naive CD4+ T cells from blood. The sequence derives from a man aged 30 to 39 in good health. CDR3: CASSYSDRRTEAFF. The CDR3, as DNA: TGTGCCAGCAGTTACTCGGACAGGCGGACTGAAGCTTTCTTT.